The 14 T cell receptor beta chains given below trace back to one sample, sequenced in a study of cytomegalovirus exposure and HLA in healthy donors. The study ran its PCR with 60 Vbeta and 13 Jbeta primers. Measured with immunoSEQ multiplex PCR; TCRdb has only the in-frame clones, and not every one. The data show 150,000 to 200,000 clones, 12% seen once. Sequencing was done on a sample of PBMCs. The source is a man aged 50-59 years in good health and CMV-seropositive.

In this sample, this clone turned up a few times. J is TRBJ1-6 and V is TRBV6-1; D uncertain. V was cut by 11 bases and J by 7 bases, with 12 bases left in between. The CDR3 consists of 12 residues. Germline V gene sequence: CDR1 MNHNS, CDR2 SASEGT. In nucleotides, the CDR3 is TGTGCCGTCAGGAGGCCCAATTCACCCCTCCACTTT. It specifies CAVRRPNSPLHF.

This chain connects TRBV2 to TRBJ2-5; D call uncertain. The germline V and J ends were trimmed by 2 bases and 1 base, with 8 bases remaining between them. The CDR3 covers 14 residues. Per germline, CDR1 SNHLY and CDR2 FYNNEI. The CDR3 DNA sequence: TGTGCCAGCAGTGAATTGGGCAGCCAAGAGACCCAGTACTTC. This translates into CASSELGSQETQYF.

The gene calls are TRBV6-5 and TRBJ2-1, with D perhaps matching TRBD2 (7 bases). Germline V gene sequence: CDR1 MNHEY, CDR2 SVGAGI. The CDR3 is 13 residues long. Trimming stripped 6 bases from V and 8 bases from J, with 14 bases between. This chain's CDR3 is CASRILGGDEQFF. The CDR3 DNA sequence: TGTGCCAGCAGGATCTTAGGGGGGGATGAGCAGTTCTTC.

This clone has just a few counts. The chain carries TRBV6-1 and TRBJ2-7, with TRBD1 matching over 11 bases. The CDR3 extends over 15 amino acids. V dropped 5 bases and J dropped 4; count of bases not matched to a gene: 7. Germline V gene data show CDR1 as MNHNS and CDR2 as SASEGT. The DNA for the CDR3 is TGTGCCAGCAGTTTTGGGACAGGGGGTGAATACGAGCAGTACTTC. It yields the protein CASSFGTGGEYEQYF.

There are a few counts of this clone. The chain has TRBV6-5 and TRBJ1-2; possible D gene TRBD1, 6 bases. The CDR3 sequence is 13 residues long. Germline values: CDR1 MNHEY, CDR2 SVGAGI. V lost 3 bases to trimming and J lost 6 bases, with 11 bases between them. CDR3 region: CASSYQGMDGYTF. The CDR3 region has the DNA TGTGCCAGCAGTTATCAGGGGATGGATGGCTACACCTTC.

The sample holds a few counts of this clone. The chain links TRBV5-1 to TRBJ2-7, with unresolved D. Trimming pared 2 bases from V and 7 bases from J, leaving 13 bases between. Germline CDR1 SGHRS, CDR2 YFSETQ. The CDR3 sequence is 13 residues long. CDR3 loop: CASSLNPSWEQYV. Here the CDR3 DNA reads TGCGCCAGCAGCTTAAACCCTTCGTGGGAGCAGTACGTC.

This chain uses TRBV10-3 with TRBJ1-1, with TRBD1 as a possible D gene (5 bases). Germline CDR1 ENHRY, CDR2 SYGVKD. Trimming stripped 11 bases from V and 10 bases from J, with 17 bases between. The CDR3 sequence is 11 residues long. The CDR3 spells CAASYRDSAFF. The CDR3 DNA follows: TGTGCCGCAAGCTACCGGGACTCAGCTTTCTTT.

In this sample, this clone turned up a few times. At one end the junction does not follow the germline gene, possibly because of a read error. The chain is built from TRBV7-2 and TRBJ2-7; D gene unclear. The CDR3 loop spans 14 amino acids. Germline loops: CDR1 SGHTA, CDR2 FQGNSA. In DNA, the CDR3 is TGTGCCAGCAGGTTAGATAAGAGCTCCTACGAGCAGTACTTC. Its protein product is CASRLDKSSYEQYF.

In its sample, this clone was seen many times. The CDR3 loop is CASTSGLNEQYF. CDR3 in DNA: TGTGCCAGTACTTCCGGGTTAAACGAGCAGTACTTC. J is TRBJ2-7 and V is TRBV6-7; D unclear. TRBV6-7 is placed among ORFs of uncertain function. The V end was cut by 9 bases, the J end by 5 bases, with 14 bases between. The CDR3 is 12 amino acids.

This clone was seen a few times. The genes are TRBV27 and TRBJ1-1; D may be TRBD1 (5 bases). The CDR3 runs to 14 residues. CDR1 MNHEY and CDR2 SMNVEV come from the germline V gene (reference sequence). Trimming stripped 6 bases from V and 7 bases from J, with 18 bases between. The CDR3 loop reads CASRVEGSSGEAFF. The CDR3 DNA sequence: TGTGCCAGCAGGGTGGAGGGGAGTTCCGGTGAAGCTTTCTTT.

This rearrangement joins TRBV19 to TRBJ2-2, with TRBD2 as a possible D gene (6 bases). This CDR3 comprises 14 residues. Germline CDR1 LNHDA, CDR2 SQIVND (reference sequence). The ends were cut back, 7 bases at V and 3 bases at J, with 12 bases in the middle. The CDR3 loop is CASNSGVDTGELFF. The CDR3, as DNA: TGTGCCAGTAATTCGGGGGTAGACACCGGGGAGCTGTTTTTT.

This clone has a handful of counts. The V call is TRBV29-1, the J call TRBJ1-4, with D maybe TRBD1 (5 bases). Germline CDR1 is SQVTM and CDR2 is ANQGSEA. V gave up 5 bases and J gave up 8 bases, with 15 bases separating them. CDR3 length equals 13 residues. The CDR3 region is CSVRDSGREKLFF. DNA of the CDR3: TGCAGCGTTCGAGACAGTGGTAGGGAAAAACTGTTTTTT.

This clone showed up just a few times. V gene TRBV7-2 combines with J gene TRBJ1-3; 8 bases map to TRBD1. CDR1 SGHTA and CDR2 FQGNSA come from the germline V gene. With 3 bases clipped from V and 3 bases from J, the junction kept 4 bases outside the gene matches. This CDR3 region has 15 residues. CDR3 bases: TGTGCCAGCAGCTTTCAGGGGGCGCATGGAAACACCATATATTTT. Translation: CASSFQGAHGNTIYF.

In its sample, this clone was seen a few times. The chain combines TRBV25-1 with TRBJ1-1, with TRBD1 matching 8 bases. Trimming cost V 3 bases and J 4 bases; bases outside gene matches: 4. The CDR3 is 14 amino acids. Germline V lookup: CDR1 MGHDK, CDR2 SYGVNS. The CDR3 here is CASSDQGARTEAFF. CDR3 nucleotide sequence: TGTGCCAGCAGTGATCAGGGGGCGCGCACTGAAGCTTTCTTT.